This TCR beta chain originates from a study of blood T cell repertoires in COVID-19. In the study overall: Donors in the United States, Italy and Spain gave samples during acute or convalescent COVID-19. T cells, B-cell-depleted T cells, or PBMCs supplied cDNA or gDNA.

The method was immunoSEQ multiplex PCR; TCRdb's version includes in-frame clones alone and lacks a portion of them. The repertoire has 100,000 or so clones, under 95% of them found once; the top ten carry roughly 2.2%. The ends were cut back, 8 bases at V and 14 bases at J, with 13 bases in the middle. The CDR3 is 10 residues long. The germline V gene has CDR1 SNHLY and CDR2 FYNNEI. What was sequenced was peripheral blood. This chain uses TRBV2 with TRBJ2-1; TRBD2 might be the D (5 bases). This sequence was found in a human donor with active COVID-19. The donor label of this sample is uncertain. In nucleotides, the CDR3 is TGTGCCAGCTCGGGTCTGGAGGAGTTCTTC. Translation: CASSGLEEFF.